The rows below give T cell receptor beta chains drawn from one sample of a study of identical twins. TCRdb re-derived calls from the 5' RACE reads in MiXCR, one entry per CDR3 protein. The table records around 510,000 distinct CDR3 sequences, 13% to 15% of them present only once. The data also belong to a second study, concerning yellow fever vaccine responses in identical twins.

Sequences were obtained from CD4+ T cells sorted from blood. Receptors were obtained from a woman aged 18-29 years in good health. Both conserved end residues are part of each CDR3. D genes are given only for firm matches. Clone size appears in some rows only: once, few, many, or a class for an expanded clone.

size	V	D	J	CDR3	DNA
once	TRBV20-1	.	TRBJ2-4	CSARVPGAKNIQYF	TGCAGTGCTAGAGTTCCGGGCGCCAAAAACATTCAGTACTTC
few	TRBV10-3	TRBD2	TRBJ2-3	CAISFSSGSTDTQYF	TGTGCCATCAGTTTCTCTAGCGGGAGTACAGATACGCAGTATTTT
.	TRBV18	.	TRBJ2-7	CASSSQGSLYEQYF	TGTGCCAGCTCGTCCCAGGGGTCTCTTTACGAGCAGTACTTC
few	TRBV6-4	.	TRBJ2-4	CASRAGLAKNIQYF	TGTGCCAGCAGGGCAGGACTAGCCAAAAACATTCAGTACTTC
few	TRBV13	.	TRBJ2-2	CASSFLSRDTGELFF	TGTGCCAGCAGCTTTTTGTCCAGGGACACCGGGGAGCTGTTTTTT
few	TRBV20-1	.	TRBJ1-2	CSARKGFGYTF	TGCAGTGCTAGGAAGGGGTTTGGCTACACCTTC
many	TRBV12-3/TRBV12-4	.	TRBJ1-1	CASSLAQGSEAFF	TGTGCCAGCAGTTTAGCCCAGGGCTCTGAAGCTTTCTTT
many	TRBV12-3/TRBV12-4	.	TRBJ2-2	CASSPPSPTGLFDTGELFF	TGTGCCAGCAGTCCCCCCTCCCCTACAGGGCTTTTCGACACCGGGGAGCTGTTTTTT
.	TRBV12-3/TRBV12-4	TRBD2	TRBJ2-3	CASSFPSFLLTGNSGGPSTDTQYF	TGTGCCAGCAGTTTCCCCAGTTTCCTCTTGACAGGGAATAGCGGGGGCCCAAGCACAGATACGCAGTATTTT
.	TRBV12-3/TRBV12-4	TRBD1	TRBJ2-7	CASSGGQLLYEQYF	TGTGCCAGCAGTGGGGGACAGCTTCTCTACGAGCAGTACTTC
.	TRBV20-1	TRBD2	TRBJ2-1	CSARIAGVTYNEQFF	TGCAGTGCTAGAATAGCGGGGGTTACATACAATGAGCAGTTCTTC
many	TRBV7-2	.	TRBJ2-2	CASSLAGQTGELFF	TGTGCCAGCAGCTTAGCGGGACAAACCGGGGAGCTGTTTTTT
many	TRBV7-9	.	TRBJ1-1	CASSLFDSRGRNTEAFF	TGTGCCAGCAGCTTATTTGATTCTAGGGGAAGGAACACTGAAGCTTTCTTT
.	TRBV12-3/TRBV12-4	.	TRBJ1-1	CASRLIRGTEAFF	TGTGCCAGCAGGTTAATTAGGGGCACTGAAGCTTTCTTT
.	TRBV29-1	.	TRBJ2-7	CSVQGSTYEQYF	TGCAGCGTTCAAGGGTCGACCTACGAGCAGTACTTC
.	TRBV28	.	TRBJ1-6	CASSFGSLMSYNSPLHF	TGTGCCAGCAGTTTTGGGTCTCTCATGTCCTATAATTCACCCCTCCACTTT
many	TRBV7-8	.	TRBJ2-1	CASSLLERAVENEQFF	TGTGCCAGCAGTCTACTAGAGAGGGCCGTAGAAAATGAGCAGTTCTTC
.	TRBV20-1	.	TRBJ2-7	CSASSVGPSSYEQYF	TGCAGTGCTTCTTCCGTGGGCCCTAGCTCCTACGAGCAGTACTTC
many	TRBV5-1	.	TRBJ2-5	CASSLDGISSETQYF	TGCGCCAGCAGCTTGGATGGGATTTCTTCAGAGACCCAGTACTTC
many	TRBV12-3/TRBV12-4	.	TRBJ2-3	CASSLVLSGADTQYF	TGTGCCAGCAGTTTAGTGTTAAGCGGCGCAGATACGCAGTATTTT
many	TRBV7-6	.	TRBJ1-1	CASSRRDSNTEAFF	TGTGCCAGCAGCCGACGGGACTCGAACACTGAAGCTTTCTTT
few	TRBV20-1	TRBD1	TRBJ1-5	CSARDGTGSSNQPQHF	TGCAGTGCTAGGGATGGGACAGGGTCTAGCAATCAGCCCCAGCATTTT
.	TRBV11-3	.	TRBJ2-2	CASSFSGVGTGELFF	TGTGCCAGCAGCTTTTCGGGGGTAGGCACCGGGGAGCTGTTTTTT
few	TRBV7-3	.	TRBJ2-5	CASSISRGGQETQYF	TGTGCCAGCAGTATTAGCAGGGGCGGACAAGAGACCCAGTACTTC
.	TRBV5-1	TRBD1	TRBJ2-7	CASSLRTGGGDEQYF	TGCGCCAGCAGCTTGCGGACAGGGGGTGGCGACGAGCAGTACTTC
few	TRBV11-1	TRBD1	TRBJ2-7	CASSPLNGRDRGKGPHEQYF	TGTGCCAGCAGCCCGCTAAACGGCCGGGACAGGGGTAAAGGGCCCCACGAGCAGTACTTC
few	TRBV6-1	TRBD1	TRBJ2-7	CASRRTGTGAHEQYF	TGTGCCAGCAGGCGGACCGGGACAGGGGCCCACGAGCAGTACTTC
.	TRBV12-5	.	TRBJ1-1	CASGLPTGTGNTEAFF	TGTGCTAGTGGTTTGCCAACCGGGACGGGGAACACTGAAGCTTTCTTT
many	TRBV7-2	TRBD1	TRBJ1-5	CASSLAAPLDRSPYSNQPQHF	TGTGCCAGCAGCTTAGCGGCCCCCTTGGACAGGAGTCCCTATAGCAATCAGCCCCAGCATTTT
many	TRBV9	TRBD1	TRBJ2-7	CASSGDPPRGLDEQYF	TGTGCCAGCAGCGGAGACCCCCCCAGGGGGCTGGACGAGCAGTACTTC
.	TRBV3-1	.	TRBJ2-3	CASSQDFPDTQYF	TGTGCCAGCAGCCAAGATTTCCCAGATACGCAGTATTTT
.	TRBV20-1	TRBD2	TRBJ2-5	CSAVAGVTETQYF	TGCAGTGCGGTAGCGGGAGTTACAGAGACCCAGTACTTC
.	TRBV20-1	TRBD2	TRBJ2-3	CSAPRTSSVTDTQYF	TGCAGTGCTCCTCGGACTAGCTCGGTCACAGATACGCAGTATTTT
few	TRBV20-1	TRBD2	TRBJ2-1	CSARKTSGGPSYNEQFF	TGCAGTGCTAGGAAGACTAGCGGGGGTCCTTCCTACAATGAGCAGTTCTTC
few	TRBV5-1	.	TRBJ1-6	CASSLARDYNSPLHF	TGCGCCAGCAGCTTGGCCCGGGACTATAATTCACCCCTCCACTTT
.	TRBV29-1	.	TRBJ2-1	CSVGGFFGNEQFF	TGCAGCGTTGGGGGTTTCTTCGGTAATGAGCAGTTCTTC
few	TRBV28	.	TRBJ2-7	CASSIYRDSSSYEQYF	TGTGCCAGCAGTATTTACCGGGACTCGAGCTCCTACGAGCAGTACTTC
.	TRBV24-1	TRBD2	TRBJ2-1	CATSSTASGRIHEQFF	TGTGCCACCAGCTCAACCGCTAGCGGGAGGATTCATGAGCAGTTCTTC
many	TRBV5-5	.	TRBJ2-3	CASSLVRDTDTQYF	TGTGCCAGCAGCTTGGTCCGGGACACAGATACGCAGTATTTT
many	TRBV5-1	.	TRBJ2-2	CASSLTGLTGELFF	TGCGCCAGCAGCTTGACAGGTCTCACCGGGGAGCTGTTTTTT
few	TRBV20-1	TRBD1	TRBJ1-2	CGVTGGNGYTF	TGCGGTGTAACAGGGGGCAATGGCTACACCTTC